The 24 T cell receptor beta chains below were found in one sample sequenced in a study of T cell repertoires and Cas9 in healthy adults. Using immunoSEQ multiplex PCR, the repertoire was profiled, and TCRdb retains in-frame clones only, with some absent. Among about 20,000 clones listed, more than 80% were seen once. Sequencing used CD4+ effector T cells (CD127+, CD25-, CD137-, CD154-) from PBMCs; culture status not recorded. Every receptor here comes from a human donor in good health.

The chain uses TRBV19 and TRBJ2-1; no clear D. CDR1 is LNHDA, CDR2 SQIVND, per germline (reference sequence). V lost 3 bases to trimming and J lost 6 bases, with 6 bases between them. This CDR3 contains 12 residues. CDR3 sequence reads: CASSMSLNEQFF. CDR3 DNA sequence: TGTGCCAGTAGTATGAGCCTCAATGAGCAGTTCTTC.

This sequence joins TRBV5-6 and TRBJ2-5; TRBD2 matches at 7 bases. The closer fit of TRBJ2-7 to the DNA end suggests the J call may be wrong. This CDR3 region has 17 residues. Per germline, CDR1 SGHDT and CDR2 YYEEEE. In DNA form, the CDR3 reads TGTGCCAGCAGCACCCCTACTGCGGGGGAGGCCTCCGGCGAGCAGTACTTC. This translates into CASSTPTAGEASGEQYF.

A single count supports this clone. CDR3 in DNA: TGTGCCAGCAGCTTAGAGGGCCTAGCGACCTACGAGCAGTACTTC. It codes for CASSLEGLATYEQYF. This chain connects TRBV7-9 to TRBJ2-7, with TRBD2 as a possible D gene (6 bases). V was trimmed by 1 base and J by 2 bases, leaving 12 bases between them. The CDR3 contains 15 residues. Germline V gene lookup returns CDR1 SEHNR and CDR2 FQNEAQ (reference sequence).

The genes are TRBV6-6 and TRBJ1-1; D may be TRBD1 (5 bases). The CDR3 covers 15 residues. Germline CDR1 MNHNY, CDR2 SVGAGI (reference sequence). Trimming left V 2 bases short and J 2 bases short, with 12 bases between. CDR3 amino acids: CASSYGTPANTEAFF. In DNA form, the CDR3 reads TGTGCCAGCAGTTACGGGACCCCGGCCAACACTGAAGCTTTCTTT.

The CDR3 nucleotides read TGTGCCAGCAGCTTAATGAGTTATGGCTACACCTTC. Translating gives CASSLMSYGYTF. V usage is TRBV11-2 and J usage is TRBJ1-2, with D uncertain. The V end was cut by 2 bases, the J end by 5 bases, with 6 bases between. There are 12 residues in the CDR3. CDR1 and CDR2 (germline): SGHAT, FQNNGV.

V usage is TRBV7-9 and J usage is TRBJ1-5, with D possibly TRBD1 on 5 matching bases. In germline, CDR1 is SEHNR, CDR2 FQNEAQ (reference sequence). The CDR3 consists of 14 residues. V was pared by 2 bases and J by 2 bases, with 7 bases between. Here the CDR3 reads CASSLSGGNQPQHF. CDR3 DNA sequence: TGTGCCAGCAGCTTATCGGGGGGCAATCAGCCCCAGCATTTT.

The CDR3 DNA reads as TGCGCCAGCAGCCATACCGGGACAGCTGCCTACGAGCAGTACTTC. It specifies CASSHTGTAAYEQYF. The gene calls are TRBV5-1 and TRBJ2-7; 7 bases fit TRBD1. J lost 2 bases, V lost 4 bases, and 9 bases had no gene match. Per germline, CDR1 SGHRS and CDR2 YFSETQ. CDR3 length: 15 residues.

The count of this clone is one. CDR3 nucleotide sequence: TGCGCCAGCAGCTTGGGACAGGTCGGCACTGAAGCTTTCTTT. This encodes CASSLGQVGTEAFF. The chain joins TRBV5-1 to TRBJ1-1; a weak D match, TRBD1 (6 bases). Germline V lookup: CDR1 SGHRS, CDR2 YFSETQ. The CDR3 totals 14 residues. Deletions cut 0 bases from V and 4 bases from J, with 10 bases between.

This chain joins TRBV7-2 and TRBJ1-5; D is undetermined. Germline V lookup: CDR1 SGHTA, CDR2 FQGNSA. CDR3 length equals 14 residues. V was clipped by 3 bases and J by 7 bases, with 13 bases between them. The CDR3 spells CASSLTEGYQPQHF. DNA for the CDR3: TGTGCCAGCAGCTTGACGGAGGGTTACCAGCCCCAGCATTTT.

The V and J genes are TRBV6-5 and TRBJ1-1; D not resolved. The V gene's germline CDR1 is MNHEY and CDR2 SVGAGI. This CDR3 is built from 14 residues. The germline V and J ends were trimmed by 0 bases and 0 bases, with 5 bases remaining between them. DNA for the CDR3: TGTGCCAGCAGTTACTCACAGATGAACACTGAAGCTTTCTTT. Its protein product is CASSYSQMNTEAFF.

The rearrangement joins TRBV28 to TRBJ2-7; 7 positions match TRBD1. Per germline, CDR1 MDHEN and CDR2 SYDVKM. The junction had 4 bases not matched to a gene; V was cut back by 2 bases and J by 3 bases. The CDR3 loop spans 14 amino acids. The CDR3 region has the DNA TGTGCCAGCAGTTTAAGGGGGCAGAACTACGAGCAGTACTTC. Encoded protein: CASSLRGQNYEQYF.

The chain's CDR3 is CASSPTRGGIQPQHF. Here the CDR3 DNA reads TGTGCCAGCAGTCCGACACGGGGTGGGATTCAGCCCCAGCATTTT. The genes are TRBV6-1 and TRBJ1-5; D is unresolved. The CDR3 is 15 residues long. From germline, CDR1 is MNHNS and CDR2 SASEGT. V was trimmed by 5 bases and J by 6 bases, leaving 17 bases between them.

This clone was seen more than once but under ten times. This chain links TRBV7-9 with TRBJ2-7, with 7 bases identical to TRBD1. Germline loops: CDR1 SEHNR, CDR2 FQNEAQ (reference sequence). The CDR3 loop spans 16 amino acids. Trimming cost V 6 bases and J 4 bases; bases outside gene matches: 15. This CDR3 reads CASSSPSRDRAYEQYF. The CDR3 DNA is TGTGCCAGCAGTTCACCCTCCCGGGACAGAGCTTACGAGCAGTACTTC.

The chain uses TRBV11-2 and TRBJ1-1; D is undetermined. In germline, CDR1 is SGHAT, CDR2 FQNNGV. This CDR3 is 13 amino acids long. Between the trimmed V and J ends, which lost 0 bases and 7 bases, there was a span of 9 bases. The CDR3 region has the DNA TGTGCCAGCAGCTTAGACGGCCGAAATGAAGCTTTCTTT. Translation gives CASSLDGRNEAFF.

The CDR3 is CASSLAGEDTQYF. In DNA form, the CDR3 reads TGTGCCAGCAGCTTAGCGGGAGAGGATACGCAGTATTTT. This chain links TRBV7-2 with TRBJ2-3; weak D call: TRBD2 (5 bases). With 0 bases removed from V and 6 bases from J, the gap between germline ends came to 7 bases. CDR3 length: 13 residues. CDR1 is SGHTA and CDR2 is FQGNSA in the germline V gene.

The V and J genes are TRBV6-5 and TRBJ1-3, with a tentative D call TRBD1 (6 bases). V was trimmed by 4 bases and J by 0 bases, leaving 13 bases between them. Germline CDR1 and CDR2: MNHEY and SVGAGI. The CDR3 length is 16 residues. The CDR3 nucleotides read TGTGCCAGCAGTTCGACCTTGACAGGCTCTGGAAACACCATATATTTT. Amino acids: CASSSTLTGSGNTIYF.

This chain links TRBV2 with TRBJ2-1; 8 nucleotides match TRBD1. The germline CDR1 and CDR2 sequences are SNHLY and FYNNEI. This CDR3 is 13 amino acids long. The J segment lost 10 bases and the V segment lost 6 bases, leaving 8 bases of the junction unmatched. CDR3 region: CASSGGQGGEQFF. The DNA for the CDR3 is TGTGCCAGCAGCGGCGGACAGGGTGGCGAGCAGTTCTTC.

The CDR3 is CASSPRDAVADTQYF. Here the CDR3 DNA reads TGTGCCAGCTCCCCCCGGGACGCCGTGGCAGATACGCAGTATTTT. The chain is built from TRBV18 and TRBJ2-3; D tentatively reads TRBD1 or TRBD2 (5 bases each). V shed 6 bases and J shed 4 bases, with 17 bases lying between them. The CDR3 totals 15 residues. CDR1 is KGHSH, CDR2 LQKENI, per germline.

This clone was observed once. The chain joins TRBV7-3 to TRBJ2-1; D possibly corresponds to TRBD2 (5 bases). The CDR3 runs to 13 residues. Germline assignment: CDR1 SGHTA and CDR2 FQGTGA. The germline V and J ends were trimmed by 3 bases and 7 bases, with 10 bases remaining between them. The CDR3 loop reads CASSLSDLNEQFF. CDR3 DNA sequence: TGTGCCAGCAGCTTGTCGGACTTGAATGAGCAGTTCTTC.

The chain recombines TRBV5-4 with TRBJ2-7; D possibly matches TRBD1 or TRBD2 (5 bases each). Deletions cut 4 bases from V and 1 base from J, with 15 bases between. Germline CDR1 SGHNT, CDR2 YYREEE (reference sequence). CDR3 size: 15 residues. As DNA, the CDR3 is TGTGCCAGCAGCACCACCGGGACGGATTCCTACGAGCAGTACTTC. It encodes CASSTTGTDSYEQYF. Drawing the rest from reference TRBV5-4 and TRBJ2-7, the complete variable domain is ETGVTQSPTHLIKTRGQQVTLRCSSQSGHNTVSWYQQALGQGPQFIFQYYREEENGRGNFPPRFSGLQFPNYSSELNVNALELDDSALYLCASSTTGTDSYEQYFGPGTRLTVT.

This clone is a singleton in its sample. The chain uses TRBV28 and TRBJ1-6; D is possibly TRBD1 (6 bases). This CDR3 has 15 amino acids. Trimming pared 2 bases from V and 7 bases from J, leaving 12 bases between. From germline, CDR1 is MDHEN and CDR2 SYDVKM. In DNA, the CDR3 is TGTGCCAGCAGTTTAGCCGGGACACGAAATTCACCCCTCCACTTT. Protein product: CASSLAGTRNSPLHF.

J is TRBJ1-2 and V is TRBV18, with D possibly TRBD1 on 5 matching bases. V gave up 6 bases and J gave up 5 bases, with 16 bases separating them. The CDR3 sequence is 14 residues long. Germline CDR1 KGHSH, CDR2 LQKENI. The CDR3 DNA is TGTGCCAGCTCCCCTGAAGGGGTAGGGTATGGCTACACCTTC. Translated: CASSPEGVGYGYTF. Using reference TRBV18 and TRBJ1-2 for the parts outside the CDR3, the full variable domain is NAGVMQNPRHLVRRRGQEARLRCSPMKGHSHVYWYRQLPEEGLKFMVYLQKENIIDESGMPKERFSAEFPKEGPSILRIQQVVRGDSAAYFCASSPEGVGYGYTFGSGTRLTVV.

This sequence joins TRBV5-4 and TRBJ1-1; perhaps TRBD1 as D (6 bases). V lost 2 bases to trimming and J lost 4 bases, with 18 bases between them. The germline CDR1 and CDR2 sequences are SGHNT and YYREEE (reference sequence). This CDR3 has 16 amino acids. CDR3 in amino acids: CASSFGGRGVGTEAFF. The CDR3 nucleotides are TGTGCCAGCAGCTTCGGGGGGCGCGGGGTGGGCACTGAAGCTTTCTTT.

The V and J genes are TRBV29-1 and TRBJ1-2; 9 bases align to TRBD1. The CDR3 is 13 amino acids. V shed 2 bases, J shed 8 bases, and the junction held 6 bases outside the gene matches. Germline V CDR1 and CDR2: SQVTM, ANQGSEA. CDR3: CSVEKGQGGGYTF. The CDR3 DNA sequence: TGCAGCGTTGAAAAGGGACAGGGCGGCGGCTACACCTTC.